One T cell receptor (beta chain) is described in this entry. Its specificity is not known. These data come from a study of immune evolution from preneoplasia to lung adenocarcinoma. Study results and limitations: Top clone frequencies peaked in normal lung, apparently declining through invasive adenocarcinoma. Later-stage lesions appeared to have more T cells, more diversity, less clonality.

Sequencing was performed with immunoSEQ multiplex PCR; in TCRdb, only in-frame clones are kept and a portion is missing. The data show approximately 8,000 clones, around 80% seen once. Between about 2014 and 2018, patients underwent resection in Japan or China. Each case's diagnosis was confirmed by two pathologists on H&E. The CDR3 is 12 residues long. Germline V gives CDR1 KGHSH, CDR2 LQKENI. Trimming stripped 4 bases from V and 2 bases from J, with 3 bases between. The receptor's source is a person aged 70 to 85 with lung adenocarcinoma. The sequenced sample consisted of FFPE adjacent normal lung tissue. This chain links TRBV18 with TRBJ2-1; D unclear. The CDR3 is CASSLTYNEQFF. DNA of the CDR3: TGTGCCAGCTCACTAACCTACAATGAGCAGTTCTTC.